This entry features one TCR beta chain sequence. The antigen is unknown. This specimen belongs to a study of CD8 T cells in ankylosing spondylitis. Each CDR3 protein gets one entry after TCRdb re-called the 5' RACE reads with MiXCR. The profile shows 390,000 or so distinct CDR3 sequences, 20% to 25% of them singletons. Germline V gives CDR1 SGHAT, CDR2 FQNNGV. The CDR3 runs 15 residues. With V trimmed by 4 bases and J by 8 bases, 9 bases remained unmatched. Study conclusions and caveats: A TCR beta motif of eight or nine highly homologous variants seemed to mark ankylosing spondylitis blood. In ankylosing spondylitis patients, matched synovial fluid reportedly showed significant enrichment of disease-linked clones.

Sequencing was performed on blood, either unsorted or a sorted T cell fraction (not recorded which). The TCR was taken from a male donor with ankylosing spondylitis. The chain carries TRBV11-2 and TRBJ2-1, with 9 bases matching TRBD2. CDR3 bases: TGTGCCAGCAGCTCAGGAGGGACTAGCTTCGATGAGCAGTTCTTC. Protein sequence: CASSSGGTSFDEQFF.